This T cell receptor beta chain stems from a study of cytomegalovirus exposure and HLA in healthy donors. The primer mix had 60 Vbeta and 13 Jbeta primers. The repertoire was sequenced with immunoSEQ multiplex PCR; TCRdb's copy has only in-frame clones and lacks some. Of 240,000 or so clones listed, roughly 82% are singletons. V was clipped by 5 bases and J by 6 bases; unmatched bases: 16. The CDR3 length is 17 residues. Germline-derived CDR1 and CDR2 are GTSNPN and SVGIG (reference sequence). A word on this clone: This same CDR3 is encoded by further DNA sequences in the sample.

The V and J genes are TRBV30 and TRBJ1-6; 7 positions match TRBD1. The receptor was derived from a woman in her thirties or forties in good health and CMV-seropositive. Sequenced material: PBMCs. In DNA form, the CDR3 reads TGTGCCTGGTCCCTACCTCTCTCGGGACAGAGTAATTCACCCCTCCACTTT. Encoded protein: CAWSLPLSGQSNSPLHF.